The clone carrying this T cell receptor beta chain was found once. What it binds is unknown. The sample originates from a study of T cell responses to AZD1222 COVID-19 vaccine. Whole-study findings and limits: Vaccination with two AZD1222 doses was followed by a rise in Spike-specific TCR breadth and depth. AZD1222 recipients seropositive at baseline numbered only 6 or 7.

The CDR3 totals 13 residues. Germline CDR1 reads SGHTA; CDR2 reads FQGTGA. Trimming at V came to 4 bases and at J to 5 bases, leaving 4 bases not matched to a gene. Profiled with immunoSEQ multiplex PCR; TCRdb holds only in-frame clones, not every one. The sample holds some 96,000 clones, around 90% seen once. The chain joins TRBV7-3 to TRBJ1-1, with TRBD1 matching 7 bases. This sequence originates from an adult in good health. The sequenced sample was peripheral blood, obtained on day 0 of AZD1222 vaccination. The DNA for the CDR3 is TGTGCCAGCAGCTCAAGACAGGGTACTGAAGCTTTCTTT. As protein: CASSSRQGTEAFF.